The T cell receptor beta chain under discussion was sequenced for a study of control samples from healthy donors and cancer patients. The trim removed 8 bases at V and 2 bases at J, leaving 3 bases unmatched. Germline V gene lookup returns CDR1 MRHNA and CDR2 SNTAGT. This CDR3 comprises 13 residues. This table comes from immunoSEQ multiplex PCR, and its TCRdb copy is limited to in-frame clones, with some not included. This table has about 120,000 clones, around 92% appearing once. The sequence came from a man in his forties or fifties in good health. Sequences were obtained from blood. This sequence joins TRBV6-4 and TRBJ2-3, with 8 bases fitting TRBD2. The CDR3, as DNA: TGTGCCAGCGCAGCGGGGGACACAGATACGCAGTATTTT. It is translated as CASAAGDTDTQYF.